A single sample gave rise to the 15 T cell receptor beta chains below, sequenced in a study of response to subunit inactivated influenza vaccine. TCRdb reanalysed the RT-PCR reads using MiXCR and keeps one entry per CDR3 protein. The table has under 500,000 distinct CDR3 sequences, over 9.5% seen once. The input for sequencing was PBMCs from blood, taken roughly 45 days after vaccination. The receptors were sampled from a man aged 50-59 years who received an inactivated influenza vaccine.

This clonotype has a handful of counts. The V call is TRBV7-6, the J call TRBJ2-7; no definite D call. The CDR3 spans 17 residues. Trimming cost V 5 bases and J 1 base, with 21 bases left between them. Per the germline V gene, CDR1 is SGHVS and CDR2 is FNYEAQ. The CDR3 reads CASSPSVGPKYSYEQYF. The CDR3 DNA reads TGTGCCAGCAGCCCCAGCGTCGGCCCCAAATATTCCTACGAGCAGTACTTC.

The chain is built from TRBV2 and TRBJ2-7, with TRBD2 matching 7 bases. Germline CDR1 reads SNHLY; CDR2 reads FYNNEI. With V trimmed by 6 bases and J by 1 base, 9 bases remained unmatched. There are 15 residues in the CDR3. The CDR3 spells CASSAAGRLSYEQYF. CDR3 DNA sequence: TGTGCCAGCAGCGCAGCGGGACGGCTTTCCTACGAGCAGTACTTC.

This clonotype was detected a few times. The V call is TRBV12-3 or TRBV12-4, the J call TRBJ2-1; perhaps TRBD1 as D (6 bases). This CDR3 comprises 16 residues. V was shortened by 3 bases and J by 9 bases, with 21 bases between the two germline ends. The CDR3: CASSLRGNSVLSEQFF. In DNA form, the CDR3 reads TGTGCCAGCAGTTTGAGGGGGAACAGCGTCTTGAGTGAGCAGTTCTTC.

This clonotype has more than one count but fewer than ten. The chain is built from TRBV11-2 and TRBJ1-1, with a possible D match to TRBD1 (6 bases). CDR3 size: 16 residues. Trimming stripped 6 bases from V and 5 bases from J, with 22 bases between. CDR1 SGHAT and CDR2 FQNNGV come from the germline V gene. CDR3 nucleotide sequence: TGTGCCAGCAGACTGGGGGAATGGGTTCAGGGGACTGAAGCTTTCTTT. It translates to CASRLGEWVQGTEAFF. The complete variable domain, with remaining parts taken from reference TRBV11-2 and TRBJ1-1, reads EAGVAQSPRYKIIEKRQSVAFWCNPISGHATLYWYQQILGQGPKLLIQFQNNGVVDDSQLPKDRFSAERLKGVDSTLKIQPAKLEDSAVYLCASRLGEWVQGTEAFFGQGTRLTVV.

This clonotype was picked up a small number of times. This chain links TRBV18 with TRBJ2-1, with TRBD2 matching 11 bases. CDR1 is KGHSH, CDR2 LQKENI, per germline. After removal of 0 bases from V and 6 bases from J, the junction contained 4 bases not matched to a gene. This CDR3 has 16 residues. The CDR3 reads CASSPPASGRSNEQFF. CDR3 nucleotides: TGTGCCAGCTCACCACCGGCTAGCGGGAGGTCCAATGAGCAGTTCTTC.

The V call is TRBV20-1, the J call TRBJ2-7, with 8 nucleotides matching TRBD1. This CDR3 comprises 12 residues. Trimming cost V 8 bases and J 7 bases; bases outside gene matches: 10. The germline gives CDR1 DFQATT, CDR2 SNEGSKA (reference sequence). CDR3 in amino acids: CSWPGQGAEQYF. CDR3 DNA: TGCAGTTGGCCTGGACAGGGCGCAGAGCAGTACTTC.

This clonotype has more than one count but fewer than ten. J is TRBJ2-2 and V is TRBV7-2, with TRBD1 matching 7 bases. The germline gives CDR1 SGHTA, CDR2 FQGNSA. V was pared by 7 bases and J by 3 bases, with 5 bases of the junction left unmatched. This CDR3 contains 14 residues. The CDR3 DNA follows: TGTGCCAGCAAGGGACAGTCTCACACCGGGGAGCTGTTTTTT. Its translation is CASKGQSHTGELFF.

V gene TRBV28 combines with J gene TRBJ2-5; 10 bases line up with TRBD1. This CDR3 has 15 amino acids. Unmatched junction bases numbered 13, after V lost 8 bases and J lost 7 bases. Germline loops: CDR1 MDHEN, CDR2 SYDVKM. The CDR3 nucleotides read TGTGCCAGCGCCCCTGGGACAGGGGACCCGGGGACCCAGTACTTC. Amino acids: CASAPGTGDPGTQYF.

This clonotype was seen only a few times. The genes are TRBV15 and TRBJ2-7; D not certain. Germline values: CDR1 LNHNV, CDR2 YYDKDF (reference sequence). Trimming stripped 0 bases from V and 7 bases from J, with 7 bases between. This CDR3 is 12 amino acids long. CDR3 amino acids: CATSRDEWEQYF. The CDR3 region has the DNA TGTGCCACCAGCAGAGATGAGTGGGAGCAGTACTTC. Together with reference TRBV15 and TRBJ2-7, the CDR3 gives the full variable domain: DAMVIQNPRYQVTQFGKPVTLSCSQTLNHNVMYWYQQKSSQAPKLLFHYYDKDFNNEADTPDNFQSRRPNTSFCFLDIRSPGLGDTAMYLCATSRDEWEQYFGPGTRLTVT.

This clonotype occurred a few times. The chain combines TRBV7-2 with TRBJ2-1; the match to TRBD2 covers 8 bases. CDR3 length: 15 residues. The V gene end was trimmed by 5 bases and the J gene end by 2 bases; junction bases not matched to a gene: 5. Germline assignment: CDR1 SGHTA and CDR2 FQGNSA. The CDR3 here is CASSARGGTYNEQFF. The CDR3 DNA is TGTGCCAGCAGCGCCCGGGGGGGCACCTACAATGAGCAGTTCTTC.

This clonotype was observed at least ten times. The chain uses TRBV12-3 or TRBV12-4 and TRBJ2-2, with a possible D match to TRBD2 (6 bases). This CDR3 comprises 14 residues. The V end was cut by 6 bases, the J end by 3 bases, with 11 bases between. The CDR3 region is CASRGRRDTGELFF. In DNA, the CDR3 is TGTGCCAGCAGGGGACGGAGGGACACCGGGGAGCTGTTTTTT.

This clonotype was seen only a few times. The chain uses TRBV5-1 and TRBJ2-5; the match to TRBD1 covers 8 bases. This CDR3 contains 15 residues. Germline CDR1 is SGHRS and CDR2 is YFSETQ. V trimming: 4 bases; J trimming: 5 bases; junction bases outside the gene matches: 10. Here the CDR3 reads CASSPMTGDRETQYF. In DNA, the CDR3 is TGCGCCAGCAGCCCGATGACAGGGGATCGGGAGACCCAGTACTTC.

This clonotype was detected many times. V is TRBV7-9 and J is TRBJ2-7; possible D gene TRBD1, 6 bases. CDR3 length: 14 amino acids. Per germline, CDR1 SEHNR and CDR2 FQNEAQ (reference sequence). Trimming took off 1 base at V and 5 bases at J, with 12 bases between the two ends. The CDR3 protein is CASSLEQGWNEQYF. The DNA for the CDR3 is TGTGCCAGCAGCTTAGAACAGGGTTGGAACGAGCAGTACTTC.

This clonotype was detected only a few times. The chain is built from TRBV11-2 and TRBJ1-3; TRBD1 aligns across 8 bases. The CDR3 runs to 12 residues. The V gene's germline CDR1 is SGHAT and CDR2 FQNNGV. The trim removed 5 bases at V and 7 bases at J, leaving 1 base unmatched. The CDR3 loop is CASSRQGNTIYF. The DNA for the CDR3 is TGTGCCAGCAGCCGACAGGGGAACACCATATATTTT.

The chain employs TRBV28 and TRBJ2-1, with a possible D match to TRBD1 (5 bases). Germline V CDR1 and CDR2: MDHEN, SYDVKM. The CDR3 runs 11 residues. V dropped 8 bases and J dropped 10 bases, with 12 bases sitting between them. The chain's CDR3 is CASGRGWEQFF. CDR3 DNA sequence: TGTGCCAGCGGAAGGGGCTGGGAGCAGTTCTTC.